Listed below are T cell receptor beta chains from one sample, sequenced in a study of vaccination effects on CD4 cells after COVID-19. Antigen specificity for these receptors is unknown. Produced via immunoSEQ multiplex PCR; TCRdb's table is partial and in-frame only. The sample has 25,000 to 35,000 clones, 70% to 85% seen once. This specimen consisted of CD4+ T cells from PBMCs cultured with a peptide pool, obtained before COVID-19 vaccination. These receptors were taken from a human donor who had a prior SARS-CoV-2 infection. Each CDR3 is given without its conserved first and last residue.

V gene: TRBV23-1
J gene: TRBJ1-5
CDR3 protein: ASSQPSPGQGEYSNQPQH

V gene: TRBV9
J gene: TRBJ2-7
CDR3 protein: ASSVGSPRGEKQY

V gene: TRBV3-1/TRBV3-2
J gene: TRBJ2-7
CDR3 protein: ATGDWGGYEQY

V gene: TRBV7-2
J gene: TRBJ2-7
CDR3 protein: ASSLDSATSYEQY

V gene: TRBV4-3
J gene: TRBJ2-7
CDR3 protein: ASSQVAGAPISYEQY

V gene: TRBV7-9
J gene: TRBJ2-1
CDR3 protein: ASSPRGQRNNEQF

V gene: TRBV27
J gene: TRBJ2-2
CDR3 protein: ASSFRDTNTGELF

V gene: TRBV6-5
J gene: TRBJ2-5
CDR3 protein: ASRQGGAGTQY

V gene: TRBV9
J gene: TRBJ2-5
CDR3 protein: ASSGPSQETQY

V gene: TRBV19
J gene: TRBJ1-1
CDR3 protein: ASSYTAMYTEAF

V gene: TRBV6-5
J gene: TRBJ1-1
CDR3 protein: ASKGWRENTEAF

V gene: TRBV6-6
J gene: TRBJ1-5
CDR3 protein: ASSYSPFEPQH

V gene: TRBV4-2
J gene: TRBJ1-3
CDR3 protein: ASSPEGTSGNTIY

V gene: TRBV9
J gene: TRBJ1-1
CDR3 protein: ASSVATRGGEAF

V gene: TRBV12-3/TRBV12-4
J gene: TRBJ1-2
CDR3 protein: ASSRID

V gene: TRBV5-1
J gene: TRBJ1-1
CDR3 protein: ASSDGQGTTEAF

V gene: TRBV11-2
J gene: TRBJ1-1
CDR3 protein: ASSLEGQGSGAF

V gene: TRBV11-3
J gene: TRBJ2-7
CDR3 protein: ASSNNRNSYEQY

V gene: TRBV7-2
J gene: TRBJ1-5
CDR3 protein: ASSLEVINQPQH

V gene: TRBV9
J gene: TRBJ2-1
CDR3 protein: ASSASGSSYNEQF

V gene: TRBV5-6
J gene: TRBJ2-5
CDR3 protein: ASSFGSHQETQY

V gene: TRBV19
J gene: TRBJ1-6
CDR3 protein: ASRPKRTGGGSPLH

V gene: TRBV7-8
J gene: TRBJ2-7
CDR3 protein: ASSLALTSTEQY

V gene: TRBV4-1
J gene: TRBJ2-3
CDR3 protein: ASSQLGLATDTQY

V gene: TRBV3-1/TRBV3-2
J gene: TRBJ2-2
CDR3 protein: ASSHVAGGRTGELF

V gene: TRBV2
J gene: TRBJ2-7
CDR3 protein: ASQTSPYEQY

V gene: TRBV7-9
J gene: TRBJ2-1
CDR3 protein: ASSLGSYNEQF

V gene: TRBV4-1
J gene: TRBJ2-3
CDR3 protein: ASSQVVVGLAGVDTQY

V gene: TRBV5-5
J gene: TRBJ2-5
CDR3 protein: ASSFEVVTQY

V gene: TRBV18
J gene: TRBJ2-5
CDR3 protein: ASSPSVAKETQY

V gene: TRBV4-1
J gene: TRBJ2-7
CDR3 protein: ASSRVAGPYEQY

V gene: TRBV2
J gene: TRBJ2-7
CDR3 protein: ASKKGGRPSYEQY

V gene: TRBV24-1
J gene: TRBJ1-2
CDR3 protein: ATSDLNGDYGYT

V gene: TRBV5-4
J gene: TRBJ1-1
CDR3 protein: ASSLSGFRTEAF

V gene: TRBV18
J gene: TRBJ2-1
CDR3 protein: ASSSGGGASYNEQF

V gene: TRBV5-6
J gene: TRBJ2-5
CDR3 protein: ASSTQETQY

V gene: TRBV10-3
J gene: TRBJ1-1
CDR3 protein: AITKTENTEAF

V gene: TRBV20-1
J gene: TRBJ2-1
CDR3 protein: SAFRGGQF

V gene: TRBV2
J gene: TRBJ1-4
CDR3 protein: ASSDVGAGANEKLF

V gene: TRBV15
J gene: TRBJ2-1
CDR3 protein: ATSRDLDPLVNEQF

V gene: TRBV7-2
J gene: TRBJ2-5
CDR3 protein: ASRNRGPETQY

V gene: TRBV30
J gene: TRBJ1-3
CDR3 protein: AWSSGSGNTIY

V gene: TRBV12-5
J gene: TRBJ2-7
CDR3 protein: ASGLNPPGTGSYEQY

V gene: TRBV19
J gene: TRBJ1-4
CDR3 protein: ASSIEAGRATNEKLF

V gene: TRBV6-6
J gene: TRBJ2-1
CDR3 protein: ASRGAGTGYNEQF

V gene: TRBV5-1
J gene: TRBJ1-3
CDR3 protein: ASSLVVGFGQGNTIY

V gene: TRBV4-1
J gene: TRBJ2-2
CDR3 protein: ASSQFSGQYTGELF

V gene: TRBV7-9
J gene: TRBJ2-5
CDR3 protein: ASTPVGGETQY

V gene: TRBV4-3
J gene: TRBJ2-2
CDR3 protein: ASSPTVDTGELF